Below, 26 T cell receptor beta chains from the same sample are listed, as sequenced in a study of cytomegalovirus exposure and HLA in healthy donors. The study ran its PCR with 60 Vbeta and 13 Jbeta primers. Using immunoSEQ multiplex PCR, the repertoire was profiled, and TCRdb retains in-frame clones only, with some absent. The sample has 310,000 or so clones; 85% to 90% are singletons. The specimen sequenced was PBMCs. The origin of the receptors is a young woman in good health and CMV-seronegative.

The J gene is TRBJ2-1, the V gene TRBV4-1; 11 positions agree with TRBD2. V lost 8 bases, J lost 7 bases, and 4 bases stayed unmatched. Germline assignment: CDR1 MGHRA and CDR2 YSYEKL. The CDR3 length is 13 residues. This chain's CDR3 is CASRSSGGNEQFF. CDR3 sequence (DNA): TGCGCCAGCCGTTCTAGCGGGGGGAATGAGCAGTTCTTC.

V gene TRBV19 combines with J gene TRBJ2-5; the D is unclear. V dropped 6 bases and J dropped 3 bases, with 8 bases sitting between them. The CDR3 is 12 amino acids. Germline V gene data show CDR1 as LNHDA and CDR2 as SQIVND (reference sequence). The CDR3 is CASSQTEETQYF. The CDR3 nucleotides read TGTGCCAGTAGCCAGACTGAAGAGACCCAGTACTTC.

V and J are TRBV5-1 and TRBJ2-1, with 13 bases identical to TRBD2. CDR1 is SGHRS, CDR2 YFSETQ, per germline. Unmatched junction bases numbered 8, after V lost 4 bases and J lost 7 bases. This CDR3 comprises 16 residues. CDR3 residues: CASSPGTSGTVNEQFF. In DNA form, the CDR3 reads TGCGCCAGCAGCCCTGGGACTAGCGGGACGGTTAATGAGCAGTTCTTC. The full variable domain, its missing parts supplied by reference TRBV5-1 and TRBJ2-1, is KAGVTQTPRYLIKTRGQQVTLSCSPISGHRSVSWYQQTPGQGLQFLFEYFSETQRNKGNFPGRFSGRQFSNSRSEMNVSTLELGDSALYLCASSPGTSGTVNEQFFGPGTRLTVL.

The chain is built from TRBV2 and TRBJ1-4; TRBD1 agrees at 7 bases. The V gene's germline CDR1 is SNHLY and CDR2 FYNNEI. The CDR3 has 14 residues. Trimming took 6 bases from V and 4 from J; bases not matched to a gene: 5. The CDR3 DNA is TGTGCCAGCAGAAAGGGGGCGGGTAATGAAAAACTGTTTTTT. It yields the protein CASRKGAGNEKLFF.

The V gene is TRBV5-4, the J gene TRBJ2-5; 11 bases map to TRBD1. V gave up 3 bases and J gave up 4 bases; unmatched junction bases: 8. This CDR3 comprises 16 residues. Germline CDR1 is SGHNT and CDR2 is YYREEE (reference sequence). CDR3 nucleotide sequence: TGTGCCAGCAGCTCCACCGTGGGGACAGGGGGAGAGACCCAGTACTTC. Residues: CASSSTVGTGGETQYF.

The CDR3 spells CASSQERGIAGTGAYEQYF. CDR3 nucleotide sequence: TGCGCCAGCAGCCAAGAGCGGGGGATTGCCGGGACTGGAGCCTACGAGCAGTACTTC. V usage is TRBV4-1 and J usage is TRBJ2-7; TRBD2 agrees at 7 bases. Germline CDR1 is MGHRA and CDR2 is YSYEKL. CDR3 size: 19 residues. With V trimmed by 0 bases and J by 2 bases, 16 bases remained unmatched.

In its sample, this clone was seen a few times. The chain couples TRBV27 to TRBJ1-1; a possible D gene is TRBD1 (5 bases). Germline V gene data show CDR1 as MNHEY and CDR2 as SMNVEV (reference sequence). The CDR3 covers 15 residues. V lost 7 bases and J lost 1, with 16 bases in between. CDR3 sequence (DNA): TGTGCCAGCAAAGGGGCAGACTCCAAGAACACTGAAGCTTTCTTT. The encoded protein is CASKGADSKNTEAFF.

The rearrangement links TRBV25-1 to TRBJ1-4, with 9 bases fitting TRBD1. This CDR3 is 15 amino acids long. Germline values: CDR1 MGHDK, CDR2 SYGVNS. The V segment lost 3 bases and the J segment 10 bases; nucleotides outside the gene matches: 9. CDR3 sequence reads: CASSDLGQDRGKLFF. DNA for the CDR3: TGTGCCAGCAGTGACCTGGGACAGGACAGGGGAAAACTGTTTTTT.

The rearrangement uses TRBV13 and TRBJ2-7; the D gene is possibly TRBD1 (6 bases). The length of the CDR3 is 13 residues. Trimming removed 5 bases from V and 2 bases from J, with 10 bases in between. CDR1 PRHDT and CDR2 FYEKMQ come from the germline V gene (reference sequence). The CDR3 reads CASSHGQTYEQYF. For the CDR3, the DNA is TGTGCCAGCAGCCACGGACAGACCTACGAGCAGTACTTC.

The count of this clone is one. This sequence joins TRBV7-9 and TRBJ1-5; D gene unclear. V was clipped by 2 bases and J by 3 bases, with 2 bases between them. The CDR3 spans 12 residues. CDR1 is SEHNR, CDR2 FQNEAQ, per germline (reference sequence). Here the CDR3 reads CASSLYNQPQHF. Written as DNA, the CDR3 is TGTGCCAGCAGCTTATACAATCAGCCCCAGCATTTT.

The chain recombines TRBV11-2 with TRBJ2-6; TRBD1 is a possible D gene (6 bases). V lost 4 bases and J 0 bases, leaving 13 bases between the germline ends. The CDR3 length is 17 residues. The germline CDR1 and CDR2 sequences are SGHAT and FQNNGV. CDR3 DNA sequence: TGTGCCAGCAGCTCCCTCCGGGACAACTCTGGGGCCAACGTCCTGACTTTC. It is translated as CASSSLRDNSGANVLTF. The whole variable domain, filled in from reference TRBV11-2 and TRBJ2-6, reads EAGVAQSPRYKIIEKRQSVAFWCNPISGHATLYWYQQILGQGPKLLIQFQNNGVVDDSQLPKDRFSAERLKGVDSTLKIQPAKLEDSAVYLCASSSLRDNSGANVLTFGAGSRLTVL.

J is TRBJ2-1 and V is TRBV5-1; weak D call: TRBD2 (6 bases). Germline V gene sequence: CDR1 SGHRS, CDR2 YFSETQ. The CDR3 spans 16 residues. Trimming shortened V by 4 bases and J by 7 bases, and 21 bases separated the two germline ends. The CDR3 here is CASSLGLSPVGNEQFF. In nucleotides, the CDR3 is TGCGCCAGCAGCCTCGGACTATCTCCCGTGGGTAATGAGCAGTTCTTC.

The CDR3 coding sequence is TGTGCCAGCAGCGGGCGGACTAGCGGGGGGACCCAAGAGACCCAGTACTTC. Its protein product is CASSGRTSGGTQETQYF. J is TRBJ2-5 and V is TRBV7-6; 14 bases are a match to TRBD2. The J segment lost 1 base and the V segment lost 5 bases, leaving 6 bases of the junction unmatched. This CDR3 is 17 amino acids long. Germline CDR1 SGHVS, CDR2 FNYEAQ.

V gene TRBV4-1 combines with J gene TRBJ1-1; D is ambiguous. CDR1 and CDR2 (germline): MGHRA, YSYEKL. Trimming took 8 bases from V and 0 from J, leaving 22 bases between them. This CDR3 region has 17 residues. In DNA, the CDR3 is TGCGCCAGCCGCACCGTTCCGGCAGGTTTTATGAACACTGAAGCTTTCTTT. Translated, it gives CASRTVPAGFMNTEAFF.

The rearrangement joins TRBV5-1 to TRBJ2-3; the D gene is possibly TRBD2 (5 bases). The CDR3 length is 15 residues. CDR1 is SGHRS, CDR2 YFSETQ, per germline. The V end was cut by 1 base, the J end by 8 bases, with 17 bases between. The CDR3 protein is CASSLLVGSEGTQYF. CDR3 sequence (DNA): TGCGCCAGCAGCTTGTTGGTGGGCTCCGAGGGTACGCAGTATTTT.

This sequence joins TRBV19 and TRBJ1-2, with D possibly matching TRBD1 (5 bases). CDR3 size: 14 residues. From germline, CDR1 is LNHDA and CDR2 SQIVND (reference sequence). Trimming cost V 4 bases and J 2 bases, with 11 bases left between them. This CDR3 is CASSTADRNYGYTF. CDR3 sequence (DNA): TGTGCCAGTAGTACCGCTGACAGAAACTATGGCTACACCTTC. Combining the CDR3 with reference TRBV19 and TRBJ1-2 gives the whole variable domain DGGITQSPKYLFRKEGQNVTLSCEQNLNHDAMYWYRQDPGQGLRLIYYSQIVNDFQKGDIAEGYSVSREKKESFPLTVTSAQKNPTAFYLCASSTADRNYGYTFGSGTRLTVV.

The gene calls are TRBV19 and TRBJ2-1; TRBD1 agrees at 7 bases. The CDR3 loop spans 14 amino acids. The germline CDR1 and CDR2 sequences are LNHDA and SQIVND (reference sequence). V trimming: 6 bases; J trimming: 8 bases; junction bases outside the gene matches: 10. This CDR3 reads CASSPQTGPHEQFF. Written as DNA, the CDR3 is TGTGCCAGTAGCCCCCAGACAGGGCCCCATGAGCAGTTCTTC.

CDR3 nucleotides: TGCAGCGTTGAAGACCCGGACAGCACGATCTCTGGAAACACCATATATTTT. Its protein is CSVEDPDSTISGNTIYF. The chain links TRBV29-1 to TRBJ1-3; a possible D gene is TRBD1 (6 bases). Per the germline V gene, CDR1 is SQVTM and CDR2 is ANQGSEA. Trimming removed 0 bases at V and 0 bases at J, with 15 bases between. The CDR3 contains 17 residues. Based on the CDR3 plus reference TRBV29-1 and TRBJ1-3, the full variable domain is SAVISQKPSRDICQRGTSLTIQCQVDSQVTMMFWYRQQPGQSLTLIATANQGSEATYESGFVIDKFPISRPNLTFSTLTVSNMSPEDSSIYLCSVEDPDSTISGNTIYFGEGSWLTVV.

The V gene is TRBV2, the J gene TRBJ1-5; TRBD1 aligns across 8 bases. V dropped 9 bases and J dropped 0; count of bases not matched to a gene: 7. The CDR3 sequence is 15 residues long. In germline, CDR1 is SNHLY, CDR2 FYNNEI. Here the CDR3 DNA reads TGTGCCAGTGGGACAGGAGGTAGTAGCAATCAGCCCCAGCATTTT. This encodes CASGTGGSSNQPQHF.

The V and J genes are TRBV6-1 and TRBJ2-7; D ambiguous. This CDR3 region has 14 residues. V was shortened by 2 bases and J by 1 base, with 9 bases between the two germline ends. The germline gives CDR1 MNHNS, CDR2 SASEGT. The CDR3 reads CASSERRGSYEQYF. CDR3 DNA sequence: TGTGCCAGCAGTGAACGGAGAGGTTCCTACGAGCAGTACTTC.

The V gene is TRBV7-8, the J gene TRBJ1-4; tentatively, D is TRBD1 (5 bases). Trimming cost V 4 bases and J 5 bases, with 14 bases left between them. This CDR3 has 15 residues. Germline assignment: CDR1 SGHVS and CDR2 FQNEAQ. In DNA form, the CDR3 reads TGTGCCAGCAGCTGGGCGGGACTGATGAATGAAAAACTGTTTTTT. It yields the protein CASSWAGLMNEKLFF.

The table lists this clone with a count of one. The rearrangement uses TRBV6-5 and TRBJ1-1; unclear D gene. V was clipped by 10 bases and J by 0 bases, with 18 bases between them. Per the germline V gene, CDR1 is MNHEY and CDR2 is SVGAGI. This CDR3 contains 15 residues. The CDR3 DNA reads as TGTGCCACCAAATGGGCCGAGACCTTGAACACTGAAGCTTTCTTT. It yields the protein CATKWAETLNTEAFF.

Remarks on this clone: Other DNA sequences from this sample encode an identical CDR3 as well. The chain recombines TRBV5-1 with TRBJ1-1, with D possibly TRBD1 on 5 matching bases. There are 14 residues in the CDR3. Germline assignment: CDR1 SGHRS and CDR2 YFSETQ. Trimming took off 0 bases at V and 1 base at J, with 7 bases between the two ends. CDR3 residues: CASSLAGGNTEAFF. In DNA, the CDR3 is TGCGCCAGCAGCTTGGCCGGGGGGAACACTGAAGCTTTCTTT.

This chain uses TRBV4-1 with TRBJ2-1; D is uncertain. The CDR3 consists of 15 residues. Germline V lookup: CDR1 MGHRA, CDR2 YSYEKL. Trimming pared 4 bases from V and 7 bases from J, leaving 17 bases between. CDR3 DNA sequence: TGCGCCAGCAGCCTTCTAGGCCTTACGAGGAATGAGCAGTTCTTC. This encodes CASSLLGLTRNEQFF.

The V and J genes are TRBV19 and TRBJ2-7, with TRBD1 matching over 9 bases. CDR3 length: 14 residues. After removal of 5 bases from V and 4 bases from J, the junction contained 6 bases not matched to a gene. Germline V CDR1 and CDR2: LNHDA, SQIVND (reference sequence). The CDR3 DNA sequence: TGTGCCAGTAGTCGGGGACAGGGCGGGTACGAGCAGTACTTC. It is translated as CASSRGQGGYEQYF.

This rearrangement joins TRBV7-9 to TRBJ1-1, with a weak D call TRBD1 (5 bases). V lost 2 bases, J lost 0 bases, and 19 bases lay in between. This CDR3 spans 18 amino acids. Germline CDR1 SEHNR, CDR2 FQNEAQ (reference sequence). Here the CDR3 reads CASSLSPLGVEMNTEAFF. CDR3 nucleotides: TGTGCCAGCAGCTTATCTCCCCTAGGGGTGGAGATGAACACTGAAGCTTTCTTT.